The clone carrying this TCR beta chain was found a few times. The antigen is not known. The data are from a study of cytomegalovirus exposure and HLA in healthy donors. The PCR contained 60 Vbeta and 13 Jbeta primers. Only in-frame clones appear in the TCRdb table, and some are missing; sequencing was by immunoSEQ multiplex PCR. The sample records over 150,000 clones, roughly 78% being singletons. General study results and limits: A later analysis linked a missense variant in DCLRE1C to the trimming of TCR beta V and J genes. Productive rates of about 90% or about 30% were seen for most TCR beta V segments in an earlier analysis. According to reports, the classifier identified cytomegalovirus status with high specificity and sensitivity. Later analysis showed TCR association rates varying by HLA locus, highest for DRB1 and lowest for HLA-C.

V shed 3 bases and J 4 bases; nucleotides not matched to a gene: 6. CDR3 size: 17 residues. Germline lookup yields CDR1 LNHDA and CDR2 SQIVND (reference sequence). This receptor was taken from a man aged 40-50 years in good health and CMV-seronegative. V usage is TRBV19 and J usage is TRBJ2-6; 10 bases fit TRBD2. Sequencing was done on a sample of PBMCs. The CDR3 loop is CASSMSGRAGGANVLTF. Written as DNA, the CDR3 is TGTGCCAGTAGTATGAGCGGGAGGGCCGGAGGGGCCAACGTCCTGACTTTC. Full variable domain (rest looked up from reference TRBV19 and TRBJ2-6): DGGITQSPKYLFRKEGQNVTLSCEQNLNHDAMYWYRQDPGQGLRLIYYSQIVNDFQKGDIAEGYSVSREKKESFPLTVTSAQKNPTAFYLCASSMSGRAGGANVLTFGAGSRLTVL.